These T cell receptor beta chains were read from a single sample in a study of cytotoxic CD8 clonotypes in ibrutinib-treated CLL. Clones were sequenced by immunoSEQ multiplex PCR, and TCRdb holds only the in-frame ones, with some missing. The data hold roughly 15,000 clones, with roughly two thirds observed a single time. Sequenced here: PBMCs, sampled before ibrutinib treatment. These receptors originate from a human donor with chronic lymphocytic leukemia. Both conserved end residues are part of each CDR3. The order of the fields is J gene, D gene, V gene, CDR3 length, clone size, CDR3 DNA, CDR3 protein. D genes are given only for firm matches. Expanded clones are given a class, and other clones once, few, many or no size at all.

j_call: TRBJ2-3
d_call: TRBD2
v_call: TRBV18
cdr3_length: 15
clone_size: few
cdr3_nt: TGTGCCAGCTCACCACCGGGCGGGGGGACAGATACGCAGTATTTT
cdr3_aa: CASSPPGGGTDTQYF

j_call: TRBJ1-4
d_call: .
v_call: TRBV7-2
cdr3_length: 15
clone_size: .
cdr3_nt: TGTGCCAGCAGTCAACAGGGACAACCTAATGAAAAACTGTTTTTT
cdr3_aa: CASSQQGQPNEKLFF

j_call: TRBJ1-2
d_call: TRBD1
v_call: TRBV19
cdr3_length: 15
clone_size: .
cdr3_nt: TGTGCCAGTAAGGGGACAGGCCAAACTTTTTATGGCTACACCTTC
cdr3_aa: CASKGTGQTFYGYTF

j_call: TRBJ1-5
d_call: TRBD1
v_call: TRBV19
cdr3_length: 13
clone_size: .
cdr3_nt: TGCGGAAGCGGGACAGGAGGCCTTCAGCCCCAGCATTTT
cdr3_aa: CGSGTGGLQPQHF

j_call: TRBJ1-2
d_call: .
v_call: TRBV27
cdr3_length: 15
clone_size: once
cdr3_nt: TGTGCCAGCAGTTCCCGGACGGCGGGGGGCTATGGCTACACCTTC
cdr3_aa: CASSSRTAGGYGYTF

j_call: TRBJ1-2
d_call: TRBD1
v_call: TRBV5-6
cdr3_length: 18
clone_size: .
cdr3_nt: TGTGCCAGCAGCTTGGGCCCCCGGGACAGGGGGCTTTTGAATGGCTACACCTTC
cdr3_aa: CASSLGPRDRGLLNGYTF

j_call: TRBJ2-2
d_call: TRBD2
v_call: TRBV6-1
cdr3_length: 14
clone_size: .
cdr3_nt: TGTGCCATCAGGGATGTAGCGGGGACCGGGGAGCTGTTTTTT
cdr3_aa: CAIRDVAGTGELFF

j_call: TRBJ1-1
d_call: TRBD1
v_call: TRBV7-9
cdr3_length: 14
clone_size: medium-sized
cdr3_nt: TGTGCCAGCACCGACAACGCACAGGGGCCTGAAGCTTTCTTT
cdr3_aa: CASTDNAQGPEAFF

j_call: TRBJ2-3
d_call: .
v_call: TRBV6-1
cdr3_length: 13
clone_size: .
cdr3_nt: TGTGCCAGCAGGCTCGTCGGGGCAGATACGCAGTATTTT
cdr3_aa: CASRLVGADTQYF

j_call: TRBJ2-7
d_call: .
v_call: TRBV7-2
cdr3_length: 14
clone_size: .
cdr3_nt: TGTGCCAGCGCCTTTGACAGGATTACCTACGAGCAGTACTTC
cdr3_aa: CASAFDRITYEQYF

j_call: TRBJ2-3
d_call: .
v_call: TRBV10-3
cdr3_length: 15
clone_size: .
cdr3_nt: TGTGCCATCAGTGAGTCGCAGGGACGGGCAGATACGCAGTATTTT
cdr3_aa: CAISESQGRADTQYF

j_call: TRBJ2-3
d_call: TRBD1
v_call: TRBV6-1
cdr3_length: 16
clone_size: .
cdr3_nt: TGTGCCAGCAGTGTATCGACAGGGGGCCGTACAGATACGCAGTATTTT
cdr3_aa: CASSVSTGGRTDTQYF